One and the same sample provided the 6 T cell receptor beta chains below, sequenced in a study of cytomegalovirus exposure and HLA in healthy donors. Researchers ran the PCR with 60 Vbeta and 13 Jbeta primers. Assay used: immunoSEQ multiplex PCR; TCRdb lists only in-frame clones, some missing. In the table there are 75,000 to 95,000 clones, over 75% of which are singletons. Sequencing was done on a sample of PBMCs. All receptors derive from a male donor in good health and CMV-seropositive.

The genes are TRBV7-8 and TRBJ1-1; 7 nucleotides match TRBD1. This CDR3 contains 13 residues. V dropped 5 bases and J dropped 4; count of bases not matched to a gene: 4. Per the germline V gene, CDR1 is SGHVS and CDR2 is FQNEAQ. The CDR3 protein is CASSETGTTEAFF. CDR3 sequence (DNA): TGTGCCAGCAGCGAGACAGGGACCACTGAAGCTTTCTTT.

The gene calls are TRBV28 and TRBJ1-4, with no clear D. The CDR3 is made up of 14 amino acids. The V end was cut by 1 base, the J end by 6 bases, with 9 bases between. Germline CDR1 and CDR2: MDHEN and SYDVKM. The CDR3: CASSLSGAYEKLFF. The CDR3 bases are TGTGCCAGCAGTTTATCGGGAGCATATGAAAAACTGTTTTTT.

V gene TRBV7-2 combines with J gene TRBJ2-2; 12 positions agree with TRBD2. The length of the CDR3 is 15 residues. Per germline, CDR1 SGHTA and CDR2 FQGNSA. Trimming at V came to 5 bases and at J to 5 bases, leaving 3 bases not matched to a gene. The CDR3 reads CASSRTSGGTGELFF. CDR3 DNA: TGTGCCAGCAGCCGAACTAGCGGGGGGACCGGGGAGCTGTTTTTT.

The gene calls are TRBV19 and TRBJ2-2, with 7 bases aligning to TRBD1. This CDR3 comprises 14 residues. V gave up 4 bases and J gave up 7 bases; unmatched junction bases: 6. CDR1 and CDR2 from the germline V gene are LNHDA and SQIVND (reference sequence). CDR3 in amino acids: CASSKNRGNGELFF. The DNA for the CDR3 is TGTGCCAGTAGTAAAAACAGGGGTAACGGGGAGCTGTTTTTT.

V is TRBV7-9 and J is TRBJ1-1, with TRBD1 matching 9 bases. Trimming took 4 bases from V and 0 from J; bases not matched to a gene: 6. The CDR3 has 16 residues. CDR1 and CDR2 (germline): SEHNR, FQNEAQ (reference sequence). Written as DNA, the CDR3 is TGTGCCAGCAGCTCCCACAGGGGGCTTATGAACACTGAAGCTTTCTTT. Its translation is CASSSHRGLMNTEAFF. The whole variable domain, remainder taken from reference TRBV7-9 and TRBJ1-1, is DTGVSQNPRHKITKRGQNVTFRCDPISEHNRLYWYRQTLGQGPEFLTYFQNEAQLEKSRLLSDRFSAERPKGSFSTLEIQRTEQGDSAMYLCASSSHRGLMNTEAFFGQGTRLTVV.

This clone occurred once. The CDR3 region is CASTPVRTGAGSSYNEQFF. CDR3 DNA sequence: TGTGCCAGCACCCCAGTGAGGACAGGGGCCGGGAGCTCCTACAATGAGCAGTTCTTC. The chain recombines TRBV21-1 with TRBJ2-1; the table's D call TRBD1 went unverified against the DNA. TRBV21-1 has pseudogene status. CDR3 length: 19 amino acids.